These 5 T cell receptor beta chains originate from one sample sequenced in a study of CD8 T cells in ankylosing spondylitis. Study findings and constraints: There was a TCR beta motif, made of eight highly homologous variants, that appeared characteristic of ankylosing spondylitis blood.

TCRdb processed the 5' RACE reads anew with MiXCR; each CDR3 protein has one entry. This sample has about 840,000 distinct CDR3 sequences; approximately 10% occur once, and the top ten carry approximately 0.46%. The antigens for these receptors are not known. Sequencing used blood, either unsorted or a sorted T cell fraction (not recorded which). These receptors originate from a male donor with ankylosing spondylitis.

The rearrangement uses TRBV11-2 and TRBJ2-1; TRBD1 matches at 7 bases. V trimming: 6 bases; J trimming: 6 bases; junction bases outside the gene matches: 14. Germline V lookup: CDR1 SGHAT, CDR2 FQNNGV. The CDR3 covers 16 residues. The CDR3 region has the DNA TGTGCCAGCAGACCCGTTAGGGGGCCCCGTCTCAATGAGCAGTTCTTC. Residues: CASRPVRGPRLNEQFF.

This clonotype was observed a few times. The chain joins TRBV18 to TRBJ2-2, with D perhaps matching TRBD1 or TRBD2 (5 bases each). Trimming removed 2 bases at V and 7 bases at J, with 8 bases between. The germline CDR1 and CDR2 sequences are KGHSH and LQKENI. CDR3 size: 13 residues. CDR3 protein: CASSPGGRGELFF. CDR3 sequence (DNA): TGTGCCAGCTCACCAGGGGGTCGCGGGGAGCTGTTTTTT.

The V gene is TRBV5-1, the J gene TRBJ2-5; a possible D gene is TRBD1 (6 bases). This CDR3 contains 13 residues. Trimming took 4 bases from V and 5 from J, leaving 12 bases between them. Germline-derived CDR1 and CDR2 are SGHRS and YFSETQ. DNA of the CDR3: TGCGCCAGCAGCGCCGGGACAAGGGAGACCCAGTACTTC. Translated, it gives CASSAGTRETQYF.

This clonotype was seen ten or more times. This chain joins TRBV20-1 and TRBJ1-2; D is ambiguous. V dropped 3 bases and J dropped 13 bases, with 12 bases sitting between them. Germline V gives CDR1 DFQATT, CDR2 SNEGSKA (reference sequence). The CDR3 has 10 residues. CDR3 loop: CSARATRGTF. CDR3 sequence (DNA): TGCAGTGCTAGGGCGACCCGTGGCACCTTC.

In its sample, this clonotype was seen a few times. V is TRBV4-3 and J is TRBJ1-1, with 10 bases lining up with TRBD1. CDR3 length equals 14 residues. In germline, CDR1 is LGHNA, CDR2 YSLEER. J gave up 6 bases and V 3 bases, and 4 bases lay outside the gene matches. The chain's CDR3 is CASSQGGTGAEAFF. For the CDR3, the DNA is TGCGCCAGCAGCCAGGGGGGGACAGGGGCTGAAGCTTTCTTT.